This TCR beta chain comes out of a study of T-cell memory formation after mild COVID-19. Study-level background: TCR clustering was largely donor specific.

This clonotype has just one count. The CDR3 is 13 amino acids. Trimming left V 6 bases short and J 6 bases short, with 11 bases between. The germline gives CDR1 SNHLY, CDR2 FYNNEI. TCR alpha and TCR beta cDNA libraries with sample barcodes and UMIs came from 5'RACE using constant-segment primers. One entry per CDR3 protein results from TCRdb running MiXCR on the 5' RACE reads. The sample lists 120,000 to 150,000 distinct CDR3 sequences; about a fifth were seen once. This sequence was found in an adult woman who had mild COVID-19 (a few samples of this study predate the infection). Cell type and time point are not known. The rearrangement uses TRBV2 and TRBJ2-2; D is possibly TRBD2 (6 bases). Sequenced sample: PBMCs or a T cell subset sorted from them (not recorded which). Written as DNA, the CDR3 is TGTGCCAGCAGGGAGGAGGGATCCGGGGAGCTGTTTTTT. Translation: CASREEGSGELFF.